Listed here are 7 T cell receptor beta chains from one sample, sequenced in a study of T cells in localized non-small cell lung cancer. Sequencing was performed with immunoSEQ multiplex PCR; in TCRdb, only in-frame clones are kept and a portion is missing. The data contain more than 15,000 clones, around 88% of them seen just once; the ten biggest clones take up about 35%. The material was peripheral blood, obtained before any cancer treatment. Receptor source: a male donor aged 60 or older with stage III lung adenocarcinoma.

V and J are TRBV6-5 and TRBJ2-1; TRBD2 might be the D (6 bases). CDR3 length: 14 amino acids. V was pared by 2 bases and J by 9 bases, with 14 bases between. Germline V gives CDR1 MNHEY, CDR2 SVGAGI. CDR3: CASSYAQAGTEQFF. The CDR3 nucleotides read TGTGCCAGCAGTTACGCCCAGGCGGGGACTGAGCAGTTCTTC.

The genes are TRBV5-1 and TRBJ1-4; D may be TRBD1 (5 bases). Germline V CDR1 and CDR2: SGHRS, YFSETQ. V dropped 4 bases and J dropped 2 bases, with 9 bases sitting between them. The CDR3 has 14 residues. The CDR3 DNA sequence: TGCGCCAGCAGCCCGGGACTGACTAATGAAAAACTGTTTTTT. Protein: CASSPGLTNEKLFF. Complete variable domain (other parts from reference TRBV5-1 and TRBJ1-4): KAGVTQTPRYLIKTRGQQVTLSCSPISGHRSVSWYQQTPGQGLQFLFEYFSETQRNKGNFPGRFSGRQFSNSRSEMNVSTLELGDSALYLCASSPGLTNEKLFFGSGTQLSVL.

V usage is TRBV27 and J usage is TRBJ1-2; D unclear. Germline values: CDR1 MNHEY, CDR2 SMNVEV (reference sequence). V gave up 2 bases and J gave up 2 bases, with 9 bases separating them. This CDR3 spans 14 amino acids. The CDR3 loop is CASSLASGNYGYTF. The DNA of the CDR3 is TGTGCCAGCAGTTTAGCTTCGGGGAACTATGGCTACACCTTC.

This chain uses TRBV2 with TRBJ2-3, with D possibly matching TRBD1 (5 bases). This CDR3 is built from 15 residues. V lost 6 bases and J 3 bases, leaving 16 bases between the germline ends. Germline V gives CDR1 SNHLY, CDR2 FYNNEI. CDR3 in DNA: TGTGCCAGCAGGCGAGACAGCCTGGGGACAGATACGCAGTATTTT. This encodes CASRRDSLGTDTQYF.

The chain employs TRBV6-5 and TRBJ1-1, with D unresolved. CDR3 length: 13 amino acids. Trimming pared 6 bases from V and 0 bases from J, leaving 8 bases between. Germline loops: CDR1 MNHEY, CDR2 SVGAGI. The CDR3 DNA reads TGTGCCAGCAGGCCGGGGATGAACACTGAAGCTTTCTTT. The encoded protein is CASRPGMNTEAFF.

As regards this clone: A junction boundary mismatches the germline segment, possibly from a read error. V gene TRBV30 combines with J gene TRBJ1-2, with a possible D match to TRBD1 (6 bases). The CDR3 has 13 amino acids. Germline CDR1 and CDR2: GTSNPN and SVGIG (reference sequence). The CDR3 region is CLGGAPSDYGYTF. CDR3 sequence (DNA): TGCCTGGGGGGGGCCCCGTCCGACTATGGCTACACCTTC.

The chain uses TRBV6-1 and TRBJ1-2, with D uncertain. The CDR3 extends over 13 amino acids. Germline V gene data show CDR1 as MNHNS and CDR2 as SASEGT. Trimming took off 3 bases at V and 4 bases at J, with 9 bases between the two ends. The CDR3 region has the DNA TGTGCCAGCAGTGATTCGGGAGTCTATGGCTACACCTTC. Translating it yields CASSDSGVYGYTF.